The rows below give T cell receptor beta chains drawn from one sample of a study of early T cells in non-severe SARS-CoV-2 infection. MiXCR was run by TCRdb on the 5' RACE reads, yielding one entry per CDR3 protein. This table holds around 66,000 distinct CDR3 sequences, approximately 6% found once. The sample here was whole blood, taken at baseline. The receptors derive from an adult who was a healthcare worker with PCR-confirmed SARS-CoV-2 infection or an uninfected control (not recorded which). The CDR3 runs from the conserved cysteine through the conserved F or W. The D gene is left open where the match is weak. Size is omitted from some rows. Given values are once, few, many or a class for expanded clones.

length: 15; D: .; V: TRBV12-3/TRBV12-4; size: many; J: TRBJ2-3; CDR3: CASSYRRDSTDTQYF; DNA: TGTGCCAGCAGTTACCGTAGGGACAGCACAGATACGCAGTATTTT
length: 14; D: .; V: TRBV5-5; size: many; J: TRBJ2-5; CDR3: CASRPGHNQETQYF; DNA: TGTGCCAGCAGGCCCGGACATAACCAAGAGACCCAGTACTTC
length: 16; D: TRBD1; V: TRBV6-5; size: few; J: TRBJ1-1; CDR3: CASSPLPGQGDTEAFF; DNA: TGTGCCAGCAGTCCCCTCCCGGGACAGGGGGACACTGAAGCTTTCTTT
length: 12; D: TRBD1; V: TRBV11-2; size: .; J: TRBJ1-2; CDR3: CASSLGQIGYTF; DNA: TGTGCCAGCAGCCTGGGACAGATCGGCTACACCTTC
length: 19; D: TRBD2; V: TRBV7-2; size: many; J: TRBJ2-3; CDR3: CASSLVASVGLAATDTQYF; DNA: TGTGCCAGCAGCTTAGTGGCGAGCGTGGGACTAGCGGCCACAGATACGCAGTATTTT
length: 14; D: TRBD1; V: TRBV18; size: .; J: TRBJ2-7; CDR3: CASSGTGGSYEQYF; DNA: TGTGCCAGCTCAGGGACAGGGGGCTCCTACGAGCAGTACTTC
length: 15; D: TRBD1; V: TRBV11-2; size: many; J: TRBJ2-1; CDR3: CASSYRDRDYNEQFF; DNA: TGTGCCAGCAGTTACCGGGACAGGGACTACAATGAGCAGTTCTTC
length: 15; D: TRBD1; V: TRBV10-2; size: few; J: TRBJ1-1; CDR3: CASSQTGVQNTEAFF; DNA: TGCGCCAGCAGTCAAACAGGGGTCCAGAACACTGAAGCTTTCTTT
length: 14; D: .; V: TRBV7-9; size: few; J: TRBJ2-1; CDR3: CASSLRTRGDEQFF; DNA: TGTGCCAGCAGCTTAAGGACTAGGGGGGATGAGCAGTTCTTC
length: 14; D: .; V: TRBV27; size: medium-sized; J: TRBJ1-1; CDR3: CASSSGDLNTEAFF; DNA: TGTGCCAGCAGTTCAGGGGACTTGAACACTGAAGCTTTCTTT
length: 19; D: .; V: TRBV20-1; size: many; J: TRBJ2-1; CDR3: CSARPGEGSFLGAYNEQFF; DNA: TGCAGTGCTAGACCGGGTGAAGGGTCGTTTTTAGGGGCCTACAATGAGCAGTTCTTC
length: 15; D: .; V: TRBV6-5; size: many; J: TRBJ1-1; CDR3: CASSYSISGNTEAFF; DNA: TGTGCCAGCAGTTACTCGATTTCCGGGAACACTGAAGCTTTCTTT
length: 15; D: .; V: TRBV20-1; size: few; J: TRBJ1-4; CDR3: CSARDPGSPGEKLFF; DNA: TGCAGTGCTAGAGATCCGGGCAGCCCGGGGGAAAAACTGTTTTTT
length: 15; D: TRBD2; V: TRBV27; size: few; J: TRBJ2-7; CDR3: CASSSPGLGTYEQYF; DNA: TGTGCCAGCAGTTCGCCGGGACTAGGAACCTACGAGCAGTACTTC
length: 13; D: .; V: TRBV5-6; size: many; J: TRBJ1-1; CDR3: CASSLTENTEAFF; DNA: TGTGCCAGCAGCCTGACAGAGAACACTGAAGCTTTCTTT
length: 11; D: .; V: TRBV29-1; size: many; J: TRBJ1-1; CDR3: CSASFGTEAFF; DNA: TGCAGCGCCAGCTTTGGGACTGAAGCTTTCTTT
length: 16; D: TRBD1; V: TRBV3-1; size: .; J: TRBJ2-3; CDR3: CASSQWDRGNTDTQYF; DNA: TGTGCCAGCAGCCAATGGGACAGGGGTAACACAGATACGCAGTATTTT
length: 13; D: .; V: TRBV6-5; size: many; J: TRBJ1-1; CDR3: CASNIDRNTEAFF; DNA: TGTGCCAGCAACATAGACAGGAACACTGAAGCTTTCTTT
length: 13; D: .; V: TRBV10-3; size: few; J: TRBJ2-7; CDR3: CAISVKGINEQYF; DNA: TGTGCCATCAGTGTTAAAGGGATCAACGAGCAGTACTTC
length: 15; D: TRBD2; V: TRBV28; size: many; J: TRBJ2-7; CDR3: CASSLFASGNYEQYF; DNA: TGTGCCAGCAGTTTATTTGCTAGCGGGAACTACGAGCAGTACTTC
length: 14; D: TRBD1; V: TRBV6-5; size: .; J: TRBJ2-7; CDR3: CASSYSGTGGEQYF; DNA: TGTGCCAGCAGTTACTCCGGGACAGGGGGCGAGCAGTACTTC
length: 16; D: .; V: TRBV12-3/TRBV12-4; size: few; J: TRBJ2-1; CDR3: CASSLESTASYNEQFF; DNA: TGTGCCAGCAGTTTAGAGTCCACGGCCTCCTACAATGAGCAGTTCTTC
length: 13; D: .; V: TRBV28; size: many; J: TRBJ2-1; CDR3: CASSPRLNNEQFF; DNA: TGTGCCAGCAGTCCCCGGTTAAACAATGAGCAGTTCTTC
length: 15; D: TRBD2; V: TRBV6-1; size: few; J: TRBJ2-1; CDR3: CASSERTRGYNEQFF; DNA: TGTGCCAGCAGTGAAAGGACTAGAGGGTACAATGAGCAGTTCTTC
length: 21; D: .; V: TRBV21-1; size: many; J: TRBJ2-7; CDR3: CASSTSQGGLAGGPSSYEQYF; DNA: TGTGCCAGCAGCACCTCCCAAGGCGGACTAGCGGGAGGGCCGAGCTCCTACGAGCAGTACTTC
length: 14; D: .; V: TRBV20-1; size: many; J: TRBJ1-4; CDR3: CSASPSATNEKLFF; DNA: TGCAGCGCTAGTCCCAGTGCAACTAATGAAAAACTGTTTTTT
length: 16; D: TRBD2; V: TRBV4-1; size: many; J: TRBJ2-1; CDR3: CASSQVDGRTYNEQFF; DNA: TGCGCCAGCAGCCAAGTGGACGGGAGGACCTACAATGAGCAGTTCTTC